The entry below gives a single T cell receptor (beta chain) sequence along with its context. The sample comes from a study of T cell responses to AZD1222 COVID-19 vaccine. This CDR3 has 15 residues. Germline CDR1 MNHEY, CDR2 SMNVEV (reference sequence). V was clipped by 1 base and J by 5 bases, with 11 bases between them. Here immunoSEQ multiplex PCR was the method, and the copy in TCRdb shows in-frame clones only, minus some. There are about 120,000 clones in the sample; 80% to 95% occur only once, and nearly 4.5% lies in the top ten. The chain joins TRBV27 to TRBJ2-2, with D perhaps matching TRBD2 (7 bases). This receptor was identified in an adult in good health. The sequences come from peripheral blood, collected on day 0 of MenACWY control vaccination. The CDR3 nucleotides are TGTGCCAGCAGTTTATTGGGGGGGCCAACCGGGGAGCTGTTTTTT. Protein product: CASSLLGGPTGELFF.